The rows below give T cell receptor beta chains drawn from one sample of a study of blood T cells in healthy people across ages. Via MiXCR, TCRdb re-called the 5' RACE reads, giving one row per CDR3 protein. The data contain some 920,000 distinct CDR3 sequences, roughly half of them singletons. Sequencing was done on a sample of blood. The receptor set was obtained from a woman in her sixties or seventies in good health. Each CDR3 is given with its conserved first and last residue. The order of the fields is V gene, D gene, J gene, clone size, CDR3 protein, CDR3 DNA. A D gene is named only where the DNA matches it firmly. Clone size, where shown, is once, few, many, or a class for clones that have expanded.

>TRBV20-1|NA|TRBJ1-6|NA
CSARTDSNSPLHF
TGCAGTGCAAGGACAGACAGTAATTCACCCCTCCACTTT
>TRBV12-3/TRBV12-4|NA|TRBJ2-1|few
CASSLKAFNEQFF
TGTGCCAGCAGTCTAAAGGCGTTCAATGAGCAGTTCTTC
>TRBV4-1|NA|TRBJ2-5|NA
CASSQERSPKNTQYF
TGCGCCAGCAGCCAAGAGAGGAGTCCCAAGAACACCCAGTACTTC
>TRBV20-1|NA|TRBJ1-5|NA
CSAWRGQLGMFSNQPQHF
TGCAGTGCTTGGAGAGGACAGCTCGGAATGTTTAGCAATCAGCCCCAGCATTTT
>TRBV4-1|TRBD1|TRBJ2-7|NA
CASSPQGGLSYEQYF
TGCGCCAGCAGCCCACAGGGGGGACTTAGCTACGAGCAGTACTTC
>TRBV12-3/TRBV12-4|NA|TRBJ2-7|many
CASSFRVEQYF
TGTGCCAGCAGTTTTAGGGTCGAGCAGTACTTC
>TRBV5-6|NA|TRBJ2-6|NA
CASSTGCGGANVLTF
TGTGCCAGCAGCACAGGGTGCGGAGGGGCCAACGTCCTGACTTTC
>TRBV27|NA|TRBJ2-7|NA
CASSFSLGTSIYEQYF
TGTGCCAGCAGTTTTAGTCTCGGGACAAGCATCTACGAGCAGTACTTC
>TRBV29-1|NA|TRBJ1-5|NA
CSVGGRDQPQHF
TGCAGCGTTGGGGGTAGAGATCAGCCCCAGCATTTT
>TRBV27|NA|TRBJ2-3|once
CASSLIGHTDTQYF
TGTGCCAGCAGTTTGATCGGACACACAGATACGCAGTATTTT
>TRBV30|NA|TRBJ1-1|NA
CAWSETDNTEAFF
TGTGCCTGGAGTGAGACGGATAACACTGAAGCTTTCTTT